This T cell receptor beta chain is from a study of T cell responses to AZD1222 COVID-19 vaccine. Regarding this clone: Its ends do not fully match the called genes, so a read error is possible.

TCRdb's table, derived via immunoSEQ multiplex PCR, lists solely in-frame clones and lacks some. The repertoire holds roughly 99,000 clones, with 90% to 95% as singletons. Germline V gives CDR1 LGHNA, CDR2 YSLEER. The CDR3 extends over 15 amino acids. The gene calls are TRBV4-3 and TRBJ2-1; D possibly corresponds to TRBD2 (7 bases). The sequence was obtained from an adult in good health. This sample comprised peripheral blood, obtained on day 0 of AZD1222 vaccination. CDR3 sequence: CARSHPGGPYNEQFF. CDR3 coding DNA: TGCGCCCGCAGCCACCCGGGGGGCCCCTACAATGAGCAGTTCTTC.